This T cell receptor beta chain originates from a study of CD4 T cells in relation to SARS-CoV-2 and coronaviruses. Study-wide background: After less than eleven days of antigen culture, PBMC TCR beta CDR3s were sequenced.

On this clone itself: The antigen remains unidentified.

Repertoires were generated with immunoSEQ multiplex PCR, while TCRdb's copy carries only in-frame clones and drops some. The data hold tens of thousands of clones, with around 80% observed a single time. The length of the CDR3 is 14 residues. Germline V gene data show CDR1 as SEHNR and CDR2 as FQNEAQ (reference sequence). J was trimmed by 9 bases and V by 5 bases; bases with no gene match: 10. Unexposed donor CD4+ T cells date from 2011-2018, before the COVID-19 pandemic. Isolation of CD4+ T cells took place after less than 13 days in culture. Cultures received half-medium IL-2 refreshes on days 3 and 7.

V usage is TRBV7-9 and J usage is TRBJ2-1, with 7 bases fitting TRBD1. This receptor was taken from a human donor in good health. The sequenced sample consisted of CD4+ T cells from PBMCs, cultured in vitro. The DNA for the CDR3 is TGTGCCAGCAGCAAGGGACAGACGTGGTCTGAGCAGTTCTTC. This codes for CASSKGQTWSEQFF.